The clone carrying this T cell receptor (beta chain) was observed a handful of times. What it binds is unknown. Unique molecular identifiers tagged individual cDNA molecules. In TCRdb, the 5' RACE reads were re-called with MiXCR into one record per CDR3 protein. The sample shows 70,000 to 80,000 distinct CDR3 sequences, around an eighth of them seen only once. This entry comes from a study of early T cells in non-severe SARS-CoV-2 infection. About the study: The chains were unpaired, and the sequenced material was bulk RNA from unsorted whole blood. Study-level results: Matches to VDJdb favored anti-spike CD8 responses and missed private and CD4 specificities.

The sample consisted of whole blood, taken at baseline. The source is an adult who was a healthcare worker with PCR-confirmed SARS-CoV-2 infection or an uninfected control (not recorded which).

In DNA, the CDR3 is TGTGCCAGCTCACAGCTCGACAGGGGATACTGGGAGCTGTTTTTT. Amino acid sequence: CASSQLDRGYWELFF. This chain uses TRBV18 with TRBJ2-2; TRBD1 matches at 8 bases. The CDR3 is made up of 15 amino acids. The trim removed 4 bases at V and 9 bases at J, leaving 10 bases unmatched. Germline lookup yields CDR1 KGHSH and CDR2 LQKENI.